This entry lists 4 T cell receptor beta chains sequenced from one sample in a study of shared clonotypes between healthy human individuals. This table comes from immunoSEQ multiplex PCR, and its TCRdb copy is limited to in-frame clones, with some not included. The sample gives approximately 530,000 clones, 95% to 97% of which show up once; around 0.066% is in the top ten. Sequencing used naive CD4+ T cells sorted from blood. Subset meaning: CD45RA+ positively selected. The receptors shown here come from a woman in her twenties or thirties in good health.

V gene TRBV9 combines with J gene TRBJ2-3; D remains unclear. Trimming stripped 4 bases from V and 2 bases from J, with 11 bases between. The CDR3 runs to 14 residues. The germline V gene encodes CDR1 SGDLS and CDR2 YYNGEE. CDR3 DNA sequence: TGTGCCAGCAGCCCCCGGATACTCACAGATACGCAGTATTTT. Amino acid sequence: CASSPRILTDTQYF. Together with reference TRBV9 and TRBJ2-3, the CDR3 gives the full variable domain: DSGVTQTPKHLITATGQRVTLRCSPRSGDLSVYWYQQSLDQGLQFLIQYYNGEERAKGNILERFSAQQFPDLHSELNLSSLELGDSALYFCASSPRILTDTQYFGPGTRLTVL.

Written as DNA, the CDR3 is TGTGCCAGTACTAACCCGAGACAGGCCACCAATCAGCCCCAGCATTTT. This encodes CASTNPRQATNQPQHF. This chain uses TRBV19 with TRBJ1-5; D is possibly TRBD1 (6 bases). Germline V lookup: CDR1 LNHDA, CDR2 SQIVND (reference sequence). The CDR3 has 16 amino acids. The V and J ends lost 7 bases and 3 bases respectively, with 19 bases between them.

The chain links TRBV9 to TRBJ2-2; TRBD1 agrees at 7 bases. This CDR3 spans 15 amino acids. The V gene's germline CDR1 is SGDLS and CDR2 YYNGEE. J gave up 2 bases and V 1 base, and 2 bases lay outside the gene matches. CDR3: CASSVWDSNTGELFF. CDR3 DNA sequence: TGTGCCAGCAGCGTATGGGACAGCAACACCGGGGAGCTGTTTTTT.

The V call is TRBV27, the J call TRBJ2-7, with D unresolved. V gave up 6 bases and J gave up 6 bases, with 21 bases separating them. CDR1 is MNHEY, CDR2 SMNVEV, per germline (reference sequence). The CDR3 is made up of 15 amino acids. CDR3 amino acids: CASRRLTEGDREQYF. The CDR3 coding sequence is TGTGCCAGCAGAAGGCTGACTGAAGGAGATCGCGAGCAGTACTTC.